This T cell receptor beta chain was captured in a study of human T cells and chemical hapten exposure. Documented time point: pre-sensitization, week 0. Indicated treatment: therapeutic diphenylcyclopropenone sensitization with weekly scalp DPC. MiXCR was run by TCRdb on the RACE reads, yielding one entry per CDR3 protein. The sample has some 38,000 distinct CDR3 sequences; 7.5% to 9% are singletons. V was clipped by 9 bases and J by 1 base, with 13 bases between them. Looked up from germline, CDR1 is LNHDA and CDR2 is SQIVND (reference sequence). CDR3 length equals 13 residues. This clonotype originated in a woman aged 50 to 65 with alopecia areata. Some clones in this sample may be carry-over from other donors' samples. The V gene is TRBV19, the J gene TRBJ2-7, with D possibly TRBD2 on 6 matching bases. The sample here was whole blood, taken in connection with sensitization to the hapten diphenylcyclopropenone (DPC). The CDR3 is CASSGTPSYEQYF. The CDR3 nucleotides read TGTGCCAGCTCCGGGACTCCTTCCTACGAGCAGTACTTC.